This T cell receptor beta chain was captured by sequencing in a study of T cells in Graves' hyperthyroidism and ophthalmopathy. The overall study: Once the initial diagnosis was made, peripheral blood was obtained before any treatment.

Germline loops: CDR1 MNHEY, CDR2 SVGAGI. The CDR3 sequence is 13 residues long. V was clipped by 3 bases and J by 3 bases, with 5 bases between them. Reasons for excluding patients were uncontrolled infection, other autoimmune disease, pregnancy or lactation. PBMCs were collected from an approximately 9.3 ml volume of fresh peripheral blood. Study-wide results and limits: A model of 13 V-J features distinguished ophthalmopathy from stable hyperthyroidism.

This clonotype was counted ten times or more. What it binds is unknown. Authors of the study amplified TCR beta CDR3 regions from RNA transcripts. The HTBI primer set drove a first-round RT-PCR of the TCR CDR3. TCRdb reprocessed the multiplex PCR reads via MiXCR and lists one record per CDR3 protein. The table records about 59,000 distinct CDR3 sequences, around 50% of them present only once. The V gene is TRBV6-5, the J gene TRBJ2-2, with D hard to call. The sequenced sample consisted of blood. The TCR comes from a woman aged 55-69 years with Graves' ophthalmopathy. CDR3 nucleotides: TGTGCCAGCAGTTATAAGGACACCGGGGAGCTGTTTTTT. It codes for CASSYKDTGELFF.